This entry lists 20 T cell receptor beta chains sequenced from one sample in a study of T cell responses to AZD1222 COVID-19 vaccine. Assay: immunoSEQ multiplex PCR; the TCRdb copy retains only in-frame clones and omits some. In the table there are tens of thousands of clones, roughly nine tenths of which are singletons. This specimen consisted of peripheral blood, obtained 28 days after the second AZD1222 dose. The receptors come from an adult who received the AZD1222 COVID-19 vaccine.

The V call is TRBV6-5, the J call TRBJ1-1; no clear D. This CDR3 comprises 12 residues. Looked up from germline, CDR1 is MNHEY and CDR2 is SVGAGI. Between the trimmed V and J ends, which lost 6 bases and 1 base, there was a span of 6 bases. As DNA, the CDR3 is TGTGCCAGCAGAACGCGGAACACTGAAGCTTTCTTT. This codes for CASRTRNTEAFF.

This chain connects TRBV5-1 to TRBJ2-7; TRBD1 matches at 8 bases. V was clipped by 3 bases and J by 6 bases; unmatched bases: 2. The germline V gene encodes CDR1 SGHRS and CDR2 YFSETQ. The CDR3 spans 12 residues. CDR3 bases: TGCGCCAGCAGCTCCGACAGGGGCGAGCAGTACTTC. Protein: CASSSDRGEQYF.

This clone appeared once. The chain employs TRBV4-1 and TRBJ1-1; possibly TRBD1 for D (6 bases). Germline CDR1 reads MGHRA; CDR2 reads YSYEKL. CDR3 length: 15 amino acids. With 1 base removed from V and 4 bases from J, the gap between germline ends came to 13 bases. The CDR3, as DNA: TGCGCCAGCAGCCAAGGTTGGGGGACACTCACTGAAGCTTTCTTT. Encoded protein: CASSQGWGTLTEAFF.

This chain links TRBV18 with TRBJ2-2, with TRBD2 matching 11 bases. Germline CDR1 is KGHSH and CDR2 is LQKENI. The CDR3 length is 15 residues. Trimming at V came to 3 bases and at J to 6 bases, leaving 3 bases not matched to a gene. This CDR3 is CASSPWTSGSGELFF. The CDR3 nucleotides read TGTGCCAGCTCACCGTGGACTAGCGGGTCCGGGGAGCTGTTTTTT.

The rearrangement joins TRBV6-5 to TRBJ1-5; maybe TRBD1 (6 bases). Trimming stripped 5 bases from V and 0 bases from J, with 11 bases between. The CDR3 runs to 15 residues. Germline-derived CDR1 and CDR2 are MNHEY and SVGAGI. Written as DNA, the CDR3 is TGTGCCAGCAGTCAGGGACACTATAGCAATCAGCCCCAGCATTTT. Residues: CASSQGHYSNQPQHF.

J is TRBJ1-2 and V is TRBV19, with D possibly TRBD1 on 5 matching bases. The CDR3 spans 14 residues. Germline V gene lookup returns CDR1 LNHDA and CDR2 SQIVND (reference sequence). Between the trimmed V and J ends, which lost 3 bases and 5 bases, there was a span of 13 bases. CDR3 bases: TGTGCCAGTAGTATCTCTTCGGGGACTTATGGCTACACCTTC. Amino acids: CASSISSGTYGYTF.

Only one count was recorded for this clone. V gene TRBV6-5 combines with J gene TRBJ1-6; D is unclear. CDR1 is MNHEY, CDR2 SVGAGI, per germline. The CDR3 consists of 14 residues. Deletions cut 6 bases from V and 7 bases from J, with 13 bases between. In nucleotides, the CDR3 is TGTGCCAGCAGCCCGGATGCCTGGAATTCACCCCTCCACTTT. Protein: CASSPDAWNSPLHF.

The rearrangement joins TRBV11-2 to TRBJ2-7; D might be TRBD1 (5 bases). V shed 0 bases and J shed 0 bases, with 12 bases lying between them. CDR3 length: 16 amino acids. CDR1 is SGHAT, CDR2 FQNNGV, per germline. In nucleotides, the CDR3 is TGTGCCAGCAGCTTAGACGGGCTGACAGCCTCCTACGAGCAGTACTTC. Protein sequence: CASSLDGLTASYEQYF. Full variable domain (missing parts from reference TRBV11-2 and TRBJ2-7): EAGVAQSPRYKIIEKRQSVAFWCNPISGHATLYWYQQILGQGPKLLIQFQNNGVVDDSQLPKDRFSAERLKGVDSTLKIQPAKLEDSAVYLCASSLDGLTASYEQYFGPGTRLTVT.

The V call is TRBV11-2, the J call TRBJ1-6; D gene unclear. There are 14 residues in the CDR3. Trimming took 8 bases from V and 0 from J, leaving 8 bases between them. CDR1 is SGHAT, CDR2 FQNNGV, per germline. As DNA, the CDR3 is TGTGCCAGCCAAATTAGCTCCTATAATTCACCCCTCCACTTT. Residues: CASQISSYNSPLHF.

The V call is TRBV3-1 (or the pseudogene TRBV3-2), the J call TRBJ1-2; D not resolved. This CDR3 region has 14 residues. Per the germline V gene, CDR1 is LGHDT and CDR2 is YNNKEL (reference sequence). V lost 3 bases, J lost 6 bases, and 14 bases lay in between. In DNA, the CDR3 is TGTGCCAGCAGCCATTCCGCAGAGGACCATGGCTACACCTTC. Translating gives CASSHSAEDHGYTF.

The CDR3 bases are TGTGCCAGTAGTACCGCGGGGGACCGACGCTACGAGCAGTACTTC. Translated, it gives CASSTAGDRRYEQYF. The V call is TRBV19, the J call TRBJ2-7; TRBD2 matches 7 bases. The J segment lost 3 bases and the V segment lost 4 bases, leaving 9 bases of the junction unmatched. This CDR3 has 15 residues. From germline, CDR1 is LNHDA and CDR2 SQIVND (reference sequence). Full variable domain (rest looked up from reference TRBV19 and TRBJ2-7): DGGITQSPKYLFRKEGQNVTLSCEQNLNHDAMYWYRQDPGQGLRLIYYSQIVNDFQKGDIAEGYSVSREKKESFPLTVTSAQKNPTAFYLCASSTAGDRRYEQYFGPGTRLTVT.

The chain links TRBV2 to TRBJ1-5; the D is unclear. CDR3 size: 14 residues. Per the germline V gene, CDR1 is SNHLY and CDR2 is FYNNEI. Trimming removed 4 bases from V and 2 bases from J, with 9 bases in between. CDR3 sequence: CASSVHGGNQPQHF. The CDR3 bases are TGTGCCAGCAGTGTCCATGGCGGCAATCAGCCCCAGCATTTT.

The chain links TRBV29-1 to TRBJ1-2, with D possibly TRBD1 on 6 matching bases. Germline CDR1 reads SQVTM; CDR2 reads ANQGSEA. CDR3 length: 16 residues. With 1 base removed from V and 2 bases from J, the gap between germline ends came to 17 bases. As DNA, the CDR3 is TGCAGCGTTGAAGGTGAGGACGGGGGCGCCAACTATGGCTACACCTTC. Translation: CSVEGEDGGANYGYTF.

The CDR3: CASSQARGASYEQYF. Here the CDR3 DNA reads TGTGCCAGCAGCCAAGCCCGAGGAGCATCCTACGAGCAGTACTTC. The rearrangement joins TRBV3-1 (or the pseudogene TRBV3-2) to TRBJ2-7; D gene uncertain. The CDR3 totals 15 residues. The germline V and J ends were trimmed by 1 base and 1 base, with 11 bases remaining between them. Looked up from germline, CDR1 is LGHDT and CDR2 is YNNKEL (reference sequence).

For this clone: The identical CDR3 is also encoded by other nucleotide sequences in the sample. The chain joins TRBV5-1 to TRBJ2-3; D not certain. Trimming stripped 2 bases from V and 4 bases from J, with 8 bases between. Per germline, CDR1 SGHRS and CDR2 YFSETQ. This CDR3 comprises 13 residues. The CDR3 nucleotides read TGCGCCAGCAGCTTACGCGGCTCAGATACGCAGTATTTT. Amino acids: CASSLRGSDTQYF.

The V call is TRBV18, the J call TRBJ1-2, with D perhaps matching TRBD1 (6 bases). The CDR3 covers 14 residues. V lost 0 bases and J 7 bases, leaving 12 bases between the germline ends. Germline V gene data show CDR1 as KGHSH and CDR2 as LQKENI. CDR3 protein: CASSPPGTNTGYTF. As DNA, the CDR3 is TGTGCCAGCTCACCACCGGGGACAAACACTGGCTACACCTTC.

This clone showed up just once. V and J are TRBV18 and TRBJ2-4; TRBD1 aligns across 9 bases. The V segment lost 3 bases and the J segment 6 bases; nucleotides outside the gene matches: 6. This CDR3 is built from 15 residues. Germline CDR1 and CDR2: KGHSH and LQKENI. CDR3 protein: CASSPGQGGGNIQYF. The CDR3 nucleotides are TGTGCCAGCTCACCGGGACAGGGAGGGGGAAACATTCAGTACTTC.

V is TRBV2 and J is TRBJ2-5; D is undetermined. Germline CDR1 is SNHLY and CDR2 is FYNNEI. This CDR3 has 13 amino acids. V gave up 5 bases and J gave up 5 bases, with 12 bases separating them. CDR3 amino acids: CASSPGLVETQYF. The CDR3 DNA sequence: TGTGCCAGCAGTCCGGGCCTTGTGGAGACCCAGTACTTC.

This chain connects TRBV3-1 (or the pseudogene TRBV3-2) to TRBJ1-6; possible D gene TRBD1, 6 bases. The CDR3 is made up of 16 amino acids. From germline, CDR1 is LGHDT and CDR2 YNNKEL (reference sequence). Trimming stripped 1 base from V and 2 bases from J, with 9 bases between. Here the CDR3 DNA reads TGTGCCAGCAGCCAAGCGACAGGACCCTATAATTCACCCCTCCACTTT. This encodes CASSQATGPYNSPLHF.

This chain links TRBV18 with TRBJ2-3; possibly TRBD1 for D (6 bases). Germline CDR1 is KGHSH and CDR2 is LQKENI. V dropped 6 bases and J dropped 2 bases, with 12 bases sitting between them. The CDR3 spans 14 residues. The CDR3 coding sequence is TGTGCCAGCTCCCCAGGACAGACCACAGATACGCAGTATTTT. Its translation is CASSPGQTTDTQYF.